This T cell receptor beta chain originates from a study of beta chain features in type 1 diabetes. Every bit of the isolated RNA underwent reverse transcription, so sequencing read expressed TCRB transcripts. Only in-frame clones appear in the TCRdb table, and some are missing; sequencing was by immunoSEQ multiplex PCR. The sample lists about 370,000 clones; over 13% were seen once. This CDR3 has 14 residues. V lost 0 bases and J lost 6, with 10 bases in between. Germline values: CDR1 SGHRS, CDR2 YFSETQ. The sample taken for sequencing was naive CD4+ T cells from blood. This receptor was identified in a woman younger than 30 in good health. V and J are TRBV5-1 and TRBJ2-1, with D hard to call. This chain's CDR3 is CASSLGPVSNEQFF. The CDR3 region has the DNA TGCGCCAGCAGCTTGGGTCCCGTTTCCAATGAGCAGTTCTTC.